A single sample is the source of the 2 T cell receptor beta chains below, sequenced in a study of graft-versus-host responses after intestinal transplantation. These receptors are not linked to any known antigen. Assay used: immunoSEQ multiplex PCR; TCRdb lists only in-frame clones, some missing. The sample holds around 110,000 clones, 75% to 95% seen once. The material sequenced was unstimulated CD4+ T cells sorted from spleen or lymph node cells, taken before intestinal transplant. The receptors derive from a human donor who received an intestinal transplant.

The chain combines TRBV19 with TRBJ1-2; 7 bases align to TRBD1. V dropped 4 bases and J dropped 4; count of bases not matched to a gene: 0. Germline assignment: CDR1 LNHDA and CDR2 SQIVND (reference sequence). The length of the CDR3 is 12 residues. CDR3 nucleotide sequence: TGTGCCAGTAGTACAGGGGGCTATGGCTACACCTTC. This encodes CASSTGGYGYTF.

The V gene is TRBV7-2, the J gene TRBJ2-6; D gene ambiguous. Germline loops: CDR1 SGHTA, CDR2 FQGNSA. The V gene lost 3 bases and the J gene lost 0 bases, with 9 bases spanning the gap. The CDR3 is made up of 16 amino acids. The CDR3 region has the DNA TGTGCCAGCAGCTTTGACATCGGCTCTGGGGCCAACGTCCTGACTTTC. This sequence encodes CASSFDIGSGANVLTF.